Included here is one T cell receptor (beta chain) sequence, with context. Its antigen is undetermined. Unmatched junction bases numbered 10, after V lost 6 bases and J lost 3 bases. Germline CDR1 KGHSH, CDR2 LQKENI. CDR3 length: 16 amino acids. The data derive from a study of cytomegalovirus exposure and HLA in healthy donors. At the level of the study: Unique TCRs numbering roughly 85 million, obtained from HLA-typed donors, made up an early data release.

The primer mix had 60 Vbeta and 13 Jbeta primers. Sequenced by immunoSEQ multiplex PCR; TCRdb stores in-frame clones only, minus some. The repertoire includes about 180,000 clones, about four fifths of them detected once, and over 2.5% sits in the top ten. Notes on the study in general: A later analysis found that most CMV-associated TCR beta chains appeared HLA-restricted. In an earlier analysis, productive rearrangement rates for most beta V segments clustered near 87% or 30%.

The chain has TRBV18 and TRBJ1-5; 8 bases are shared with TRBD1. This clonotype was sampled from a male donor in good health and CMV-seronegative. Sequencing input: PBMCs. The CDR3, as DNA: TGTGCCAGCTCTCGCGGACAGGGTCGGAACAATCAGCCCCAGCATTTT. Translated, it gives CASSRGQGRNNQPQHF. Supplemented by reference TRBV18 and TRBJ1-5, the full variable domain reads NAGVMQNPRHLVRRRGQEARLRCSPMKGHSHVYWYRQLPEEGLKFMVYLQKENIIDESGMPKERFSAEFPKEGPSILRIQQVVRGDSAAYFCASSRGQGRNNQPQHFGDGTRLSIL.